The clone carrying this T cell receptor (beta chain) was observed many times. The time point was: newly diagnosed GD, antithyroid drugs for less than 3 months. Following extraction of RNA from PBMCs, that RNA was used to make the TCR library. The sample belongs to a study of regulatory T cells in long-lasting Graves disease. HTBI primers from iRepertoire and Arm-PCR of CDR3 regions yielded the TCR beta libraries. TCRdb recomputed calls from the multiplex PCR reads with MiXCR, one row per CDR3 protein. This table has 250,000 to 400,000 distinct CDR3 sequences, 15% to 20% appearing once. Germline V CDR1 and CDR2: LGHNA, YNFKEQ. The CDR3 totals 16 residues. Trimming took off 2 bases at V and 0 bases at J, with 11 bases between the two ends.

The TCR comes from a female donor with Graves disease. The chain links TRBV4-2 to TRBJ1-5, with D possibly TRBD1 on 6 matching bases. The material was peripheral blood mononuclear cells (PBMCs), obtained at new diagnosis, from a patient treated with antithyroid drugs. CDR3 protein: CASSQRGENSNQPQHF. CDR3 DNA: TGTGCCAGCAGCCAAAGGGGGGAAAATAGCAATCAGCCCCAGCATTTT.